Sequencing of this T cell receptor (beta chain) was carried out in a study of beta chain features in type 1 diabetes. A note on this clone: Antigen unknown. Other DNA sequences in the same sample also yield this CDR3.

Study findings and constraints: For cells with high TCR expression, cDNA sequencing could yield over-representation. Type 1 diabetes patients had TCRB CDR3s that were shorter (moderately but significantly so) in all four CD4+ subsets. It was possible that PCR favored shorter templates, equally so in patients and controls.

The CDR3 has 14 amino acids. The ends were cut back, 2 bases at V and 4 bases at J, with 11 bases in the middle. From germline, CDR1 is MDHEN and CDR2 SYDVKM. The sequenced template was cDNA made from the entire isolated RNA. Method: immunoSEQ multiplex PCR; TCRdb's copy keeps in-frame clones and lacks some. This table has roughly 310,000 clones, approximately 9.9% appearing once. The specimen was naive CD4+ T cells from blood. V is TRBV28 and J is TRBJ1-1; no firm D call. The clonotype originates from a woman younger than 45 in good health. For the CDR3, the DNA is TGTGCCAGCAGTTTAGGTGGTCTCGGCACTGAAGCTTTCTTT. Translated: CASSLGGLGTEAFF.